The 2 T cell receptor beta chains below were found in one sample sequenced in a study of T cell repertoires in cytomegalovirus infection. TCRdb processed the reads anew with MiXCR; each CDR3 protein has one entry. This table has about 310,000 distinct CDR3 sequences, 20% to 30% appearing once. The antigens these receptors bind are not known. The sequences come from cultured PBMCs, collected from culture after CMV antigen stimulation. Receptor source: a human donor in good health (CMV status not recorded). Some clones in this sample may be carry-over from other donors' samples.

This clonotype has more than one count but fewer than ten. The gene calls are TRBV5-4 and TRBJ1-3, with a tentative D call TRBD1 (5 bases). This CDR3 has 14 residues. V lost 3 bases and J lost 4, with 11 bases in between. The germline V gene has CDR1 SGHNT and CDR2 YYREEE (reference sequence). The CDR3 DNA is TGTGCCAGCAGCTGGGACGTAAACGGAAACACCATATATTTT. Translated: CASSWDVNGNTIYF. Full variable domain (outside the CDR3, taken from reference TRBV5-4 and TRBJ1-3): ETGVTQSPTHLIKTRGQQVTLRCSSQSGHNTVSWYQQALGQGPQFIFQYYREEENGRGNFPPRFSGLQFPNYSSELNVNALELDDSALYLCASSWDVNGNTIYFGEGSWLTVV.

This clonotype has a count of ten or more. This chain joins TRBV7-2 and TRBJ2-3, with 7 bases aligning to TRBD2. Trimming at V came to 7 bases and at J to 0 bases, leaving 1 base not matched to a gene. Germline CDR1 and CDR2: SGHTA and FQGNSA. This CDR3 region has 13 residues. The CDR3 DNA is TGTGCCAGCAAAGCGGGGAGCACAGATACGCAGTATTTT. Its protein is CASKAGSTDTQYF.